The 5 T cell receptor beta chains reported below all come from one sample, sequenced in a study of cytomegalovirus exposure and HLA in healthy donors. The study ran its PCR with 60 Vbeta and 13 Jbeta primers. The assay was immunoSEQ multiplex PCR, and TCRdb's table has in-frame clones only and misses some. This sample carries around 150,000 clones, less than 9.5% of them seen once, and the ten largest clones take 1.5% to 2%. The sample was PBMCs. The receptors come from a male donor in good health and CMV-seronegative.

This clone was found a few times. The chain uses TRBV7-2 and TRBJ1-2, with unresolved D. The V and J ends lost 5 bases and 4 bases respectively, with 11 bases between them. There are 13 residues in the CDR3. The germline V gene encodes CDR1 SGHTA and CDR2 FQGNSA. CDR3 in DNA: TGTGCCAGCAGCATCGACGGGAGCTATGGCTACACCTTC. Amino acid sequence: CASSIDGSYGYTF. The full variable domain, completed using reference TRBV7-2 and TRBJ1-2, is GAGVSQSPSNKVTEKGKDVELRCDPISGHTALYWYRQSLGQGLEFLIYFQGNSAPDKSGLPSDRFSAERTGGSVSTLTIQRTQQEDSAVYLCASSIDGSYGYTFGSGTRLTVV.

The chain joins TRBV6-1 to TRBJ1-5; D call uncertain. The germline CDR1 and CDR2 sequences are MNHNS and SASEGT. The CDR3 has 12 amino acids. Trimming pared 5 bases from V and 8 bases from J, leaving 10 bases between. CDR3 sequence (DNA): TGTGCCAGCAGTCCGTCTCGGGAGCCCCAGCATTTT. This gives the protein CASSPSREPQHF.

The chain employs TRBV19 and TRBJ2-1; TRBD1 agrees at 8 bases. With V trimmed by 5 bases and J by 2 bases, 5 bases remained unmatched. Germline V lookup: CDR1 LNHDA, CDR2 SQIVND (reference sequence). The CDR3 totals 15 residues. The CDR3 loop reads CASSRGQGTYNEQFF. The CDR3 DNA reads TGTGCCAGTAGTCGAGGACAGGGTACCTACAATGAGCAGTTCTTC.

This clone was detected a few times. This chain connects TRBV4-3 to TRBJ2-4; TRBD2 matches at 7 bases. CDR1 LGHNA and CDR2 YSLEER come from the germline V gene. The CDR3 contains 14 residues. After removal of 0 bases from V and 6 bases from J, the junction contained 2 bases not matched to a gene. In DNA form, the CDR3 reads TGCGCCAGCAGCCAAGAGGGGAGGGGAAACATTCAGTACTTC. Protein sequence: CASSQEGRGNIQYF.

The table lists this clone with a few counts. The chain combines TRBV4-2 with TRBJ1-4; 7 bases match TRBD1. The trim removed 0 bases at V and 4 bases at J, leaving 2 bases unmatched. The CDR3 is 15 amino acids. In germline, CDR1 is LGHNA, CDR2 YNFKEQ. CDR3 region: CASSQEGDSNEKLFF. In DNA form, the CDR3 reads TGTGCCAGCAGCCAAGAGGGGGACAGTAATGAAAAACTGTTTTTT.